This TCR beta chain was sequenced for a study of CD8 T cells in ankylosing spondylitis. Study-wide results and limits: There was a TCR beta motif, made of eight highly homologous variants, that appeared characteristic of ankylosing spondylitis blood. Significant enrichment of disease-linked clones was reportedly seen in matched ankylosing spondylitis synovial fluid.

This clonotype was counted many times. The antigen remains unidentified. This CDR3 has 11 residues. The germline V and J ends were trimmed by 2 bases and 8 bases, with 4 bases remaining between them. TCRdb ran MiXCR on the 5' RACE reads and lists one entry per CDR3 protein. Of about 220,000 distinct CDR3 sequences in the sample, about 16% are singletons; the top ten hold under 45%. The V and J genes are TRBV12-3 or TRBV12-4 and TRBJ2-1, with D hard to call. Sequencing was performed on blood, either unsorted or a sorted T cell fraction (not recorded which). The TCR comes from a male donor with ankylosing spondylitis. CDR3 loop: CASSLLDEQFF. In nucleotides, the CDR3 is TGTGCCAGCAGTTTATTGGATGAGCAGTTCTTC.